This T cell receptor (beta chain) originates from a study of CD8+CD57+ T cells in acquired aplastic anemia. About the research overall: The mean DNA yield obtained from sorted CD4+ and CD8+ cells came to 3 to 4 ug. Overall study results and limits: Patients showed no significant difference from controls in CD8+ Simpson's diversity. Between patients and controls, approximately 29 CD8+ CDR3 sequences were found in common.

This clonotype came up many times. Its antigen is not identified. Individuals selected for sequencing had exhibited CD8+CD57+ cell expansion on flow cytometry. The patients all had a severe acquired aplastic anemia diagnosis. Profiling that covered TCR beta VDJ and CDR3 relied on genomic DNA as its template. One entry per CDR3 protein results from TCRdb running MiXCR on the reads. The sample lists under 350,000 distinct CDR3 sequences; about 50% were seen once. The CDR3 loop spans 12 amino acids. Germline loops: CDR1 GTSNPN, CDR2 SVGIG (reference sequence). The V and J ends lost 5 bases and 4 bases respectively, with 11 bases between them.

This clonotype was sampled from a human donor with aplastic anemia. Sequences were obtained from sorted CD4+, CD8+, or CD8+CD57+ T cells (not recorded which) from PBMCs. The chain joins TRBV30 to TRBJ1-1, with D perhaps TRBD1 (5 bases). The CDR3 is CAWGPGFTEAFF. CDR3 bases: TGTGCCTGGGGGCCAGGGTTCACTGAAGCTTTCTTT.